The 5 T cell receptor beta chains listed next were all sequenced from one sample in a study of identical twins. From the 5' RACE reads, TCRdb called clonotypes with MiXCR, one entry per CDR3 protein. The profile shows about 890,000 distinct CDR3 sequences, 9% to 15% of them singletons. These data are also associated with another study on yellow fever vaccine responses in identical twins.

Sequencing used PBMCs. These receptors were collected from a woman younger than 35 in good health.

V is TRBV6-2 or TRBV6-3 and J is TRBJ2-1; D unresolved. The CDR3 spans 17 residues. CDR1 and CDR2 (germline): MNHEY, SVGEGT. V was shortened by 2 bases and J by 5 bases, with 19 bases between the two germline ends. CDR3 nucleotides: TGTGCCAGCAGTTACATGGGATTCGAGAGTATAAACAATGAGCAGTTCTTC. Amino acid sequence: CASSYMGFESINNEQFF.

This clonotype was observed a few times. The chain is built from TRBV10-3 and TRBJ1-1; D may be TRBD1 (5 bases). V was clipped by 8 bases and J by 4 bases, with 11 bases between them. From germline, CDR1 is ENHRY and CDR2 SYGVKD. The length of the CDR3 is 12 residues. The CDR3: CAIGTGTTEAFF. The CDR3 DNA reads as TGTGCCATCGGAACAGGAACCACTGAAGCTTTCTTT.

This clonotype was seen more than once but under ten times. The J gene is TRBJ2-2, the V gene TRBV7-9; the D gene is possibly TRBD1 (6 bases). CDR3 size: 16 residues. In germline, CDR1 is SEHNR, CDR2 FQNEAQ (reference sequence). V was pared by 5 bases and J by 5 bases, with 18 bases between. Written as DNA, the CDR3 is TGTGCCAGCAGCAGCCGACAGGCCGTGGGGACCGGGGAGCTGTTTTTT. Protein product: CASSSRQAVGTGELFF.

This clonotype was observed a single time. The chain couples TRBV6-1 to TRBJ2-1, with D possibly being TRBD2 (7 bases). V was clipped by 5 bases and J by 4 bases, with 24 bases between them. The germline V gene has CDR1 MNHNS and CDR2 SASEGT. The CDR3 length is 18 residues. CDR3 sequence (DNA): TGTGCCAGCAGTCGACCTTTTGGGGGGGGGCCTGGGTACAATGAGCAGTTCTTC. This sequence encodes CASSRPFGGGPGYNEQFF.

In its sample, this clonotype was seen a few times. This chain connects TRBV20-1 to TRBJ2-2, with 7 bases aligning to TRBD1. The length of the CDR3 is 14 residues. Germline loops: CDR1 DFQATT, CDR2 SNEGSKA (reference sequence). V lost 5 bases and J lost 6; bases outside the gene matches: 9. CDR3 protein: CSALDRAVAGELFF. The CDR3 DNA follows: TGCAGTGCTCTAGACAGGGCGGTCGCCGGGGAGCTGTTTTTT.